What follows are 8 T cell receptor beta chains derived from one specimen sequenced in a study of CD8+CD57+ T cells in acquired aplastic anemia. TCR beta VDJ and CDR3 profiling used genomic DNA as template. One entry per CDR3 protein results from TCRdb running MiXCR on the reads. The sample carries 150,000 to 200,000 distinct CDR3 sequences, around three fifths recorded once. Sequencing was carried out using sorted CD4+, CD8+, or CD8+CD57+ T cells (not recorded which) from PBMCs. The receptors derive from a human donor with severe aplastic anemia or a healthy control (not recorded which).

This clonotype was picked up many times. The chain couples TRBV5-4 to TRBJ1-1; possibly TRBD1 for D (5 bases). The germline gives CDR1 SGHNT, CDR2 YYREEE (reference sequence). This CDR3 is 16 amino acids long. The ends were cut back, 5 bases at V and 4 bases at J, with 21 bases in the middle. In DNA form, the CDR3 reads TGTGCCAGCAGGGCGCAGGTAGGAGGGGTGGGCACTGAAGCTTTCTTT. It yields the protein CASRAQVGGVGTEAFF.

This clonotype was picked up one time. The J gene is TRBJ2-7, the V gene TRBV20-1; TRBD2 agrees at 11 bases. Germline lookup yields CDR1 DFQATT and CDR2 SNEGSKA (reference sequence). The V and J ends lost 0 bases and 2 bases, in that order; junction bases with no gene match: 21. CDR3 size: 21 residues. In DNA form, the CDR3 reads TGCAGTGCTAGAGATTGGTCGCGCGGCACTAGCGGGGGACCGAAGGCCTACGAGCAGTACTTC. It specifies CSARDWSRGTSGGPKAYEQYF.

The V gene is TRBV10-3, the J gene TRBJ1-5; no reliable D call. The ends were cut back, 5 bases at V and 0 bases at J, with 11 bases in the middle. Germline values: CDR1 ENHRY, CDR2 SYGVKD. The CDR3 covers 15 residues. The CDR3 region is CAISMSGNSNQPQHF. The DNA of the CDR3 is TGTGCCATCAGTATGTCCGGAAATAGCAATCAGCCCCAGCATTTT.

V and J are TRBV20-1 and TRBJ2-1, with 11 bases matching TRBD2. V dropped 5 bases and J dropped 10; count of bases not matched to a gene: 13. Germline V lookup: CDR1 DFQATT, CDR2 SNEGSKA (reference sequence). The CDR3 runs to 15 residues. The CDR3: CSADPLAGGVYEQFF. The CDR3 nucleotides are TGCAGTGCTGACCCCTTAGCGGGGGGGGTCTACGAGCAGTTCTTC.

The chain uses TRBV6-2 or TRBV6-3 and TRBJ2-2; 7 nucleotides align to TRBD1. Germline V gene sequence: CDR1 MNHEY, CDR2 SVGEGT. The CDR3 loop spans 15 amino acids. With V trimmed by 5 bases and J by 4 bases, 7 bases remained unmatched. The DNA of the CDR3 is TGTGCCAGCAGTCCAGGACAGGACGGCACCGGGGAGCTGTTTTTT. Translation gives CASSPGQDGTGELFF.

This chain joins TRBV20-1 and TRBJ2-5; 8 bases match TRBD1. Germline CDR1 is DFQATT and CDR2 is SNEGSKA (reference sequence). Trimming removed 7 bases from V and 5 bases from J; junction bases left unmatched: 18. This CDR3 is built from 16 residues. The CDR3 coding sequence is TGCAGTGGCTGGACAGGGTATGGGGCCTCCTCGGAGACCCAGTACTTC. Its translation: CSGWTGYGASSETQYF.

V and J are TRBV2 and TRBJ2-5; D is perhaps TRBD2 (6 bases). The CDR3 length is 15 residues. Germline V gene sequence: CDR1 SNHLY, CDR2 FYNNEI. V was pared by 4 bases and J by 2 bases, with 14 bases between. The CDR3 nucleotides read TGTGCCAGCAGTGTGTCCGGGGGAGTTCAAGAGACCCAGTACTTC. Translating gives CASSVSGGVQETQYF.

The rearrangement links TRBV6-2 or TRBV6-3 to TRBJ2-7; unclear D gene. Looked up from germline, CDR1 is MNHEY and CDR2 is SVGEGT. CDR3 size: 12 residues. Trimming removed 5 bases at V and 2 bases at J, with 7 bases between. The CDR3 here is CASSDVAYEQYF. DNA of the CDR3: TGTGCCAGCAGTGACGTGGCCTACGAGCAGTACTTC.